This TCR beta chain was identified in a study of shared T cell receptors in the human thymus (TCRdb year 2021). General notes on the study: The study examined how self-reactive, shared T-cell receptor alpha chains are generated in the human thymus.

Receptors were amplified or captured by the immunoSEQ multiplex PCR assay. The source is immuneACCESS, and TCRdb retained only in-frame sequences with V and J called. Part of the clones is not carried over; for the studies checked, unresolved V genes explain less than half of this, and the remainder is unexplained. Recorded for this sample are roughly 700,000 clones; around 89% of them occurred a single time. Around 0.01% of the sample lies in the top ten. The CDR3 measures 16 amino acids from cysteine to phenylalanine. Of all the DNA, just the CDR3 is kept, 48 bases in frame from base 1. CDR1 and CDR2 are read off the germline V gene (reference sequence) as GTSNPN and SVGIG. Trimmed from V: 0 bases; trimmed from J: 0 bases; junction bases lacking a gene match: 5. Remarks on this clone: No antigen is known for it. Qualities for individual bases were not recorded, and no much larger clone is one base off.

These data also featured in a second study, about human thymus T cells. From the second report: In Finland, the donors were immunologically healthy infants who were having open corrective cardiac surgery for congenital heart defects. Thymus tissue was collected as surgical resects that were removed during corrective cardiac surgery. Biased V and J gene segment usage appeared to be present in both thymic and peripheral blood repertoires. The related research reported highly overlapping thymic TCR repertoires among unrelated individuals. The study used about eight infant thymus samples plus four related peripheral blood samples to characterize TCR alpha and beta repertoires. Donor ages ranged from roughly 6 to 250 days, and the cohort comprised five or six male and two female infants. Thymocytes were mechanically released from the tissue and were stored as pellets of about 9-33 million cells at -70 degrees C. A QIAsymphony instrument was used to extract genomic DNA from the frozen cell pellets. The immunoSEQ multiplex PCR assay was used to amplify the TCRB and TCRAD loci from a standardized quantity of quality-controlled genomic DNA. The amplicons spanned the V(D)J region and were long enough to cover the CDR3 and allow V and J genes to be identified. The commercial immunoSEQ service was used to sequence amplicons on an Illumina platform. Corrections for primer bias and sequencing errors followed previously described methods, while TCRAD and TCRB definitions were based on the IMGT database. The repertoires were analysed using immunoSEQ Analyzer 3.0 and VDJTools for basic statistics, V/J segment usage, diversity estimates, rarefaction and pairwise overlap. Diversity was estimated using the Chao1, ChaoE, Efron-Thisted, Shannon and inverse Simpson indices, and was also estimated on datasets down-sampled to the size of the smallest sample. Repertoire overlap used strict matching of CDR3 nucleotide sequence, V gene and J gene, with Jaccard-based multidimensional scaling clustering. Thymus samples yielded on average about 810,000 unique TCRB clonotypes, compared with roughly 92,000 from blood samples.

Recombination connected TRBV30 to TRBJ1-3; a stretch of 7 junction bases matches TRBD1. This receptor was obtained from a boy younger than two with a congenital heart defect. Donor details come from another sample of the same person, matched by shared clones. Sample: thymocytes. In nucleotide form, the sequence is TGTGCCTGGAGTGTACGAGGGGACAGCTCTGGAAACACCATATATTTT. This encodes CAWSVRGDSSGNTIYF.